The clone carrying this TCR beta chain was counted only a few times. Its antigen remains unidentified. The data derive from a study of cytomegalovirus exposure and HLA in healthy donors. On the study more broadly: An early data release held tens of millions of unique TCRs from HLA-typed donors.

Notes on the study in general: Accurate HLA-A and HLA-B prediction from TCR beta sequences was reported for most subjects. Most likely, a cluster of highly shared sequence variants arose as a sequencing artifact. Researchers counted around 180 TCR beta chains as cytomegalovirus-associated.

The PCR ran on 60 Vbeta and 13 Jbeta primers. Some clones are missing from TCRdb's copy, which holds only in-frame ones; the method was immunoSEQ multiplex PCR. The sample has some 170,000 clones; about 10% are singletons. Deletions cut 7 bases from V and 0 bases from J, with 10 bases between. The CDR3 sequence is 14 residues long. The germline gives CDR1 LNHDA, CDR2 SQIVND (reference sequence). The chain employs TRBV19 and TRBJ1-3; no firm D call. The receptor was derived from a woman aged 25 to 39 in good health and CMV-seropositive. The material sequenced was PBMCs. CDR3 sequence: CASKRRDSGNTIYF. The CDR3 nucleotides are TGTGCCAGTAAACGCCGGGACTCTGGAAACACCATATATTTT.